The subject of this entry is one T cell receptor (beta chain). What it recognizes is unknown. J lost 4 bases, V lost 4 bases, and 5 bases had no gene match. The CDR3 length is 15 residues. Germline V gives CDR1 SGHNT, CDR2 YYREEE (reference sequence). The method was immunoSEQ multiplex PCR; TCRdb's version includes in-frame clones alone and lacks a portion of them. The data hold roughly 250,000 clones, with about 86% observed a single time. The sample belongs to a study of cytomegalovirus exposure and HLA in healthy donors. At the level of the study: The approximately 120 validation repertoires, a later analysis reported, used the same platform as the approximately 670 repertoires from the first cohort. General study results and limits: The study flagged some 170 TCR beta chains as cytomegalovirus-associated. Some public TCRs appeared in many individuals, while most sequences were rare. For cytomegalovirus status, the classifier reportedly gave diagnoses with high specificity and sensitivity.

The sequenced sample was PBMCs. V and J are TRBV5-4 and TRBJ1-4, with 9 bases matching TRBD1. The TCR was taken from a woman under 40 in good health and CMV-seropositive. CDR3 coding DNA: TGTGCCAGCAGCCTAAGGGGACAGGGTAATGAAAAACTGTTTTTT. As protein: CASSLRGQGNEKLFF.